Listed here is a single T cell receptor (beta chain). The CDR3 runs to 13 residues. Trimming took 4 bases from V and 3 from J, leaving 7 bases between them. Per the original methods: Using reference gene primer amplification, nucleated cell counts were estimated. Clones were sequenced by immunoSEQ multiplex PCR, and TCRdb holds only the in-frame ones, with some missing. From that table come the V and J calls and clone size; the DNA was used to work out D and trimming. This sample has approximately 98,000 clones; roughly 80% occur once, and the top ten carry approximately 20%. This record belongs to a study of blood T cell repertoires in COVID-19. At the level of the study: Acute and convalescent COVID-19 samples came from the United States, Italy and Spain. In each case, the material was cDNA or gDNA derived from T cells, B-cell-depleted T cells, or PBMCs.

The sequencing sample was made of peripheral blood. The TCR was taken from an elderly man with acute or convalescent COVID-19. This sequence joins TRBV12-3 or TRBV12-4 and TRBJ1-5; no reliable D call. The CDR3 coding sequence is TGTGCCAGCAGTTCTACGAACAATCAGCCCCAGCATTTT. Encoded protein: CASSSTNNQPQHF.